The clone carrying this T cell receptor (beta chain) was seen at least ten times. The junction and the germline gene differ at one end; a read error may be behind it. RNA transcripts provided the source from which TCR beta CDR3 regions were amplified. Researchers ran a first-round RT-PCR on the TCR CDR3 using the HTBI primer set. TCRdb processed the multiplex PCR reads anew with MiXCR; each CDR3 protein has one entry. The sample contains 800,000 or so distinct CDR3 sequences, 38% of which appear only once. The CDR3 length is 13 residues. From germline, CDR1 is SGHRS and CDR2 YFSETQ. The entry originates in a study of T cells in Graves' hyperthyroidism and ophthalmopathy.

This clonotype was sampled from a man between 18 and 29 years old with Graves' hyperthyroidism. V usage is TRBV5-1 and J usage is TRBJ1-3, with D tentatively TRBD1 (5 bases). What was sequenced was blood. The CDR3 sequence is CASSLTAGNTIYF. In nucleotides, the CDR3 is TGTGCCAGCAGTTTGACAGCTGGAAACACCATATATTTT.